Here is one T cell receptor beta chain with its context. The junction shows a germline mismatch at one end, possibly a read error. There are 11 residues in the CDR3. Looked up from germline, CDR1 is GTSNPN and CDR2 is SVGIG (reference sequence). The sample originates from a study of control samples from healthy donors and cancer patients. Method: immunoSEQ multiplex PCR; TCRdb's copy keeps in-frame clones and lacks some. This sample has about 120,000 clones, with 85% to 90% found just once. The sequence derives from a woman between 45 and 60 years old with colorectal cancer. The chain is built from TRBV30 and TRBJ1-2; a possible D gene is TRBD1 (5 bases). The material sequenced was PBMCs. The chain's CDR3 is CAWSAGAGVAF. The CDR3 coding sequence is TGTGCCTGGAGTGCAGGTGCGGGGGTCGCCTTC. The whole variable domain, remainder taken from reference TRBV30 and TRBJ1-2, is SQTIHQWPATLVQPVGSPLSLECTVEGTSNPNLYWYRQAAGRGLQLLFYSVGIGQISSEVPQNLSASRPQDRQFILSSKKLLLSDSGFYLCAWSAGAGVAFGSGTRLTVV.